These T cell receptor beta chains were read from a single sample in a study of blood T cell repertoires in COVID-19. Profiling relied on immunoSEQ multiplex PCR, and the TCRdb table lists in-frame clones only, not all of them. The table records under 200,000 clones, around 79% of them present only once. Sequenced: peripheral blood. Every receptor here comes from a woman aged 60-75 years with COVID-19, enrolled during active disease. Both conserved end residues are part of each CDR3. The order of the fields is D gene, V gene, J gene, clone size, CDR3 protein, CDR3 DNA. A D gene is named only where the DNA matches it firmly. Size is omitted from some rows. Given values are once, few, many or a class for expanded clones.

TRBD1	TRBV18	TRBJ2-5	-	CASSQQGIPQETQYF	TGTGCCAGCTCTCAACAGGGGATCCCCCAAGAGACCCAGTACTTC
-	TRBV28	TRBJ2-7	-	CASSLPNPLQGEQYF	TGTGCCAGCAGTTTACCGAACCCCCTACAGGGTGAGCAGTACTTC
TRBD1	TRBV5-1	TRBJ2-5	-	CASSVGQLLETQYF	TGCGCCAGCAGCGTGGGACAGCTCTTAGAGACCCAGTACTTC
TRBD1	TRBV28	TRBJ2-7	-	CASSWAGGFYEQYF	TGTGCCAGCAGTTGGGCAGGGGGCTTCTACGAGCAGTACTTC
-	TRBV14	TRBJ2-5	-	CASSQVSGKLRETQYF	TGTGCCAGCAGCCAAGTTTCCGGGAAGCTCCGAGAGACCCAGTACTTC
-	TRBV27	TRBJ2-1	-	CASSARGGIGDNEQFF	TGTGCCAGCAGTGCCCGAGGGGGAATAGGAGACAATGAGCAGTTCTTC
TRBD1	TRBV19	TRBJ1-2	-	CASSHGTVINYGYTF	TGTGCCAGTAGTCACGGGACAGTGATTAACTATGGCTACACCTTC
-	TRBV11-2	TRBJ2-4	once	CASSFDSSVLLAKNIQYF	TGTGCCAGCAGCTTCGACAGCTCAGTTTTACTAGCCAAAAACATTCAGTACTTC
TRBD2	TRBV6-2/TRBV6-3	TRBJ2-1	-	CASSYGTSGHYNEQFF	TGTGCCAGCAGTTACGGGACTAGCGGCCACTACAATGAGCAGTTCTTC
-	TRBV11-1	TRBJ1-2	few	CASSHETANYGYTF	TGTGCCAGCAGCCACGAGACAGCTAACTATGGCTACACCTTC
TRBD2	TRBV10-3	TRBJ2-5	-	CAISEEGTSSTQETQYF	TGTGCCATCAGTGAGGAGGGGACTAGCTCCACCCAAGAGACCCAGTACTTC
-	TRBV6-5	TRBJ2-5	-	CASSYARRRETQYF	TGTGCCAGCAGTTACGCGAGGAGGCGAGAGACCCAGTACTTC
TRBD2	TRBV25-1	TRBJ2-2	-	CASDPGGQVGELFF	TGTGCCAGCGATCCGGGGGGGCAGGTCGGGGAGCTGTTTTTT
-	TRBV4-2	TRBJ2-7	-	CASSQGEFREQYF	TGTGCCAGCAGCCAGGGCGAATTTAGGGAGCAGTACTTC
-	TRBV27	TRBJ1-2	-	CASSLVRGMHGYTF	TGTGCCAGCAGTTTAGTGCGGGGGATGCATGGCTACACCTTC
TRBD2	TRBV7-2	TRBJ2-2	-	CASSLIRGDTGELFF	TGTGCCAGCAGCTTAATTCGGGGGGACACCGGGGAGCTGTTTTTT
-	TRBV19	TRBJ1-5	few	CASSPPWHF	TGTGCCAGTAGTCCCCCCTGGCATTTT
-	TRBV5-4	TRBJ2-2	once	CASSLAGVYAGELFF	TGTGCCAGCAGCTTGGCGGGAGTTTACGCCGGGGAGCTGTTTTTT
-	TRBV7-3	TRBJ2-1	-	CASSPTPRGNEQFF	TGTGCCAGCAGCCCCACTCCTCGAGGCAATGAGCAGTTCTTC
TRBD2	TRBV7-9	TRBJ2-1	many	CASSSGTSGTNEQFF	TGTGCCAGCAGCTCCGGGACTAGCGGGACTAATGAGCAGTTCTTC
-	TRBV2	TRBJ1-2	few	CASSGRSYGYTF	TGTGCCAGCAGTGGCCGGTCCTATGGCTACACCTTC
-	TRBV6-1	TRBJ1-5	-	CASSEALGSQPQHF	TGTGCCAGCAGTGAAGCGCTGGGCAGTCAGCCCCAGCATTTT
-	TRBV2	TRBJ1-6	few	CASTFGEGLNNSPLHF	TGTGCCAGCACTTTCGGGGAGGGGCTTAATAATTCACCCCTCCACTTT
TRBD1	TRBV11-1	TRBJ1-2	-	CASSPDRGTNYGYTF	TGTGCCAGCAGCCCGGACAGGGGAACTAACTATGGCTACACCTTC
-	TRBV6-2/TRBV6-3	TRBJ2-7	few	CASSYTGNYEQYF	TGTGCCAGCAGTTATACAGGGAACTACGAGCAGTACTTC
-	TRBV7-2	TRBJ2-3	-	CASSLAQSGTDTQYF	TGTGCCAGCAGCTTAGCTCAAAGCGGCACAGATACGCAGTATTTT
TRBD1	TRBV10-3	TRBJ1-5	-	CATKDRGRGAQHF	TGTGCCACTAAGGACAGGGGGCGAGGAGCCCAGCATTTT
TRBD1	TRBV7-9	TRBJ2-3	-	CASSPTGGTSSGSTDTQYF	TGTGCCAGCAGCCCGACAGGGGGAACGAGCAGCGGGAGCACAGATACGCAGTATTTT
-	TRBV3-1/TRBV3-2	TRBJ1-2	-	CASSQPGRKSGYTF	TGTGCCAGCAGCCAACCGGGAAGGAAATCTGGCTACACCTTC
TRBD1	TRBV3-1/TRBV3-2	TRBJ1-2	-	CASSQGQGNYGYTF	TGTGCCAGCAGCCAAGGACAGGGGAACTATGGCTACACCTTC
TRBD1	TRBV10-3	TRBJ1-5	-	CAISEGQGNQPQHF	TGTGCCATCAGTGAGGGACAGGGCAATCAGCCCCAGCATTTT
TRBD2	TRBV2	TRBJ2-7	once	CASSEGLAGNYYEQYF	TGTGCCAGCAGTGAAGGACTAGCGGGGAACTATTACGAGCAGTACTTC
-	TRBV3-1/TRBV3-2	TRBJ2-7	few	CASSQGLVSYEQYF	TGTGCCAGCAGCCAGGGACTTGTCTCCTACGAGCAGTACTTC
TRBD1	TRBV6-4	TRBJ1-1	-	CASSEYATGGKTEAFF	TGTGCCAGCAGTGAATATGCGACAGGGGGCAAAACTGAAGCTTTCTTT
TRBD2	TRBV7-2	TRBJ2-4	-	CASSFSGTPAKNIQYF	TGTGCCAGCAGCTTTAGCGGGACCCCAGCCAAAAACATTCAGTACTTC
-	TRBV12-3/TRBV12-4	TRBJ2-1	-	CASSLAGPAGQFF	TGTGCCAGCAGTTTGGCCGGCCCCGCGGGGCAGTTCTTC
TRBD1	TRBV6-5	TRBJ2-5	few	CASSYETGGWETQYF	TGTGCCAGCAGCTATGAGACAGGGGGCTGGGAGACCCAGTACTTC
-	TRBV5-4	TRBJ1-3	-	CASSPQVGSGNTIYF	TGTGCCAGCAGCCCACAGGTGGGATCAGGAAACACCATATATTTT
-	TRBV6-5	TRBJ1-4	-	CASSSRGGGADEKLFF	TGTGCCAGCAGTTCCCGGGGGGGAGGGGCTGACGAAAAACTGTTTTTT
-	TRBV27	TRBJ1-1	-	CASSPLGGRSEAFF	TGTGCCAGCAGTCCCCTCGGGGGAAGGTCTGAAGCTTTCTTT
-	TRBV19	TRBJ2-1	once	CASSPRFGRLFSYNEQFF	TGTGCCAGTAGTCCCCGTTTTGGGAGACTCTTTTCCTACAATGAGCAGTTCTTC
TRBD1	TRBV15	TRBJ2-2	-	CATSRQGAWVTGELFF	TGTGCCACCAGCAGACAGGGGGCGTGGGTCACCGGGGAGCTGTTTTTT
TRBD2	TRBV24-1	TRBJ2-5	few	CATSDTLAGEETQYF	TGTGCCACCAGTGATACACTAGCGGGGGAAGAGACCCAGTACTTC
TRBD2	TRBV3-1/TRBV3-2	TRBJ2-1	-	CASSLPLAGAYNEQFF	TGTGCCAGCAGCCTTCCTCTAGCGGGAGCCTACAATGAGCAGTTCTTC
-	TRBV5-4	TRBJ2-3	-	CASSPDQGYTDTQYF	TGTGCCAGCAGCCCAGATCAGGGATACACAGATACGCAGTATTTT
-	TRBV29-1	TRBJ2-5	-	CSVEGEETQYF	TGCAGCGTGGAAGGGGAGGAGACCCAGTACTTC
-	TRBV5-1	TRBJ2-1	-	CASSRPRQGGYNEQFF	TGCGCCAGCAGCCGTCCCCGTCAGGGGGGCTACAATGAGCAGTTCTTC
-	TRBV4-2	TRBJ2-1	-	CASRGGSPINEQFF	TGTGCCAGCCGTGGGGGCAGCCCGATCAATGAGCAGTTCTTC
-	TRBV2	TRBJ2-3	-	CASTLFGEPTDTQYF	TGTGCCAGCACTCTTTTCGGGGAGCCCACAGATACGCAGTATTTT
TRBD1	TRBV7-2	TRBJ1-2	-	CASSLDRDGYTF	TGTGCCAGCAGCTTGGACAGGGATGGCTACACCTTC
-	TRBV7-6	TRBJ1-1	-	CASSLVRGEAFF	TGTGCCAGCAGCTTAGTCAGGGGTGAAGCTTTCTTT
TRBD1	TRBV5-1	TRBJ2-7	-	CASSYLGQGRNEQYF	TGCGCCAGCAGCTACCTTGGACAGGGGAGAAACGAGCAGTACTTC
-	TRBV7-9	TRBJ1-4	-	CASSFGGQGNEKLFF	TGTGCCAGCAGCTTCGGGGGGCAGGGTAATGAAAAACTGTTTTTT